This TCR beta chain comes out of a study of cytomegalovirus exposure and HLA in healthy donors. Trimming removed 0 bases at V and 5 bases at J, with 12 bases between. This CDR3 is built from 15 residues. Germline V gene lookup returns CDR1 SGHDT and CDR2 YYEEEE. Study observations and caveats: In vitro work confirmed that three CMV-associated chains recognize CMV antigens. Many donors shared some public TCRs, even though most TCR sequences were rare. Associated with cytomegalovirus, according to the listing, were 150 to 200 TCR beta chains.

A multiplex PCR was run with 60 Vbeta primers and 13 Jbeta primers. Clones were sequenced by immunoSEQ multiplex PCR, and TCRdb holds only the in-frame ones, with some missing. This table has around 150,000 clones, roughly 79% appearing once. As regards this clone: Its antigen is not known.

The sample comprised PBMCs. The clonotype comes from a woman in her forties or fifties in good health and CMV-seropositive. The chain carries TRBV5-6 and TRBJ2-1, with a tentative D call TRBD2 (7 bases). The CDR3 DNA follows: TGTGCCAGCAGCTTGGGGGGGGGCCATCACAATGAGCAGTTCTTC. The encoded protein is CASSLGGGHHNEQFF.